A single sample is the source of the 7 T cell receptor beta chains below, sequenced in a study of control samples from healthy donors and cancer patients. Some clones are missing from TCRdb's copy, which holds only in-frame ones; the method was immunoSEQ multiplex PCR. The sample consists of 150,000 to 200,000 clones, approximately 90% of them appearing once. Sequencing used blood. The origin of the receptors is a man aged 30 to 39 in good health.

This clone appeared once. The chain's CDR3 is CASNPGPGAVTQYF. The DNA of the CDR3 is TGTGCCAGCAACCCCGGGCCAGGAGCGGTTACGCAGTATTTT. V is TRBV6-5 and J is TRBJ2-3; perhaps TRBD2 as D (5 bases). The CDR3 length is 14 residues. Germline assignment: CDR1 MNHEY and CDR2 SVGAGI. Trimming removed 7 bases at V and 8 bases at J, with 19 bases between.

The V and J genes are TRBV6-5 and TRBJ1-1; TRBD1 might be the D (6 bases). Per germline, CDR1 MNHEY and CDR2 SVGAGI. This CDR3 is built from 14 residues. The ends were cut back, 2 bases at V and 0 bases at J, with 7 bases in the middle. The CDR3 is CASSYGGLNTEAFF. Here the CDR3 DNA reads TGTGCCAGCAGTTACGGGGGCTTGAACACTGAAGCTTTCTTT.

The rearrangement joins TRBV2 to TRBJ1-1, with no clear D. Per germline, CDR1 SNHLY and CDR2 FYNNEI. The V end was cut by 5 bases, the J end by 1 base, with 8 bases between. The CDR3 totals 13 residues. CDR3 in amino acids: CASSFAPNTEAFF. The CDR3 nucleotides are TGTGCCAGCAGTTTCGCACCGAACACTGAAGCTTTCTTT. The whole variable domain, filled in from reference TRBV2 and TRBJ1-1, reads EPEVTQTPSHQVTQMGQEVILRCVPISNHLYFYWYRQILGQKVEFLVSFYNNEISEKSEIFDDQFSVERPDGSNFTLKIRSTKLEDSAMYFCASSFAPNTEAFFGQGTRLTVV.

The rearrangement uses TRBV21-1 and TRBJ1-1. TRBV21-1 is tagged as a pseudogene. The CDR3 has 12 residues. CDR3 DNA sequence: TGTGCCAGCATCGACGGGGGCACTGAAGCTTTCTTT. It yields the protein CASIDGGTEAFF.

The chain couples TRBV28 to TRBJ1-4; D unresolved. Germline V CDR1 and CDR2: MDHEN, SYDVKM. The CDR3 runs 14 residues. The V end lost 5 bases, the J end lost 5 bases, and 12 bases lay between the germline ends. The CDR3 reads CASSIRVLNEKLFF. CDR3 DNA: TGTGCCAGCAGTATCCGGGTCCTAAATGAAAAACTGTTTTTT.

CDR3 protein: CASSTTTGTEAFF. In nucleotides, the CDR3 is TGTGCCAGCAGCACTACGACAGGGACTGAAGCTTTCTTT. The chain has TRBV14 and TRBJ1-1; 7 nucleotides agree with TRBD1. Germline lookup yields CDR1 SGHDN and CDR2 FVKESK. Trimming took 5 bases from V and 5 from J; bases not matched to a gene: 5. CDR3 length equals 13 residues.

The chain combines TRBV25-1 with TRBJ2-1; weak D call: TRBD2 (6 bases). The V gene's germline CDR1 is MGHDK and CDR2 SYGVNS. The CDR3 extends over 15 amino acids. Trimming removed 3 bases at V and 8 bases at J, with 17 bases between. In DNA form, the CDR3 reads TGTGCCAGCAGTGATTTAGCGGCCTCTGGCCATGAGCAGTTCTTC. Encoded protein: CASSDLAASGHEQFF. Complete variable domain (other parts from reference TRBV25-1 and TRBJ2-1): EADIYQTPRYLVIGTGKKITLECSQTMGHDKMYWYQQDPGMELHLIHYSYGVNSTEKGDLSSESTVSRIRTEHFPLTLESARPSHTSQYLCASSDLAASGHEQFFGPGTRLTVL.